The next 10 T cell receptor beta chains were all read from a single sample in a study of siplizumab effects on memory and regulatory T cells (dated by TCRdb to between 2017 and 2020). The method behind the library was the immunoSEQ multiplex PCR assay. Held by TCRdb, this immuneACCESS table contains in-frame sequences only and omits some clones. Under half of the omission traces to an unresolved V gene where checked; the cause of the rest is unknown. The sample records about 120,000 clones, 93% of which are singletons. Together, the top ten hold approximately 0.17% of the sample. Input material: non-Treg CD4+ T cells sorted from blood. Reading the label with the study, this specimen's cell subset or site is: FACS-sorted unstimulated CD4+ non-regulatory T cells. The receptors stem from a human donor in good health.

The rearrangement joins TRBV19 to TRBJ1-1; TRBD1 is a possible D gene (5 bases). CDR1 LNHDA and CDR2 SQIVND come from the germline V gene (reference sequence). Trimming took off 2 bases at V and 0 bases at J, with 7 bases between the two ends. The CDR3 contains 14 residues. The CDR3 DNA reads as TGTGCCAGTAGTATACAGGGAATGAACACTGAAGCTTTCTTT. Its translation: CASSIQGMNTEAFF.

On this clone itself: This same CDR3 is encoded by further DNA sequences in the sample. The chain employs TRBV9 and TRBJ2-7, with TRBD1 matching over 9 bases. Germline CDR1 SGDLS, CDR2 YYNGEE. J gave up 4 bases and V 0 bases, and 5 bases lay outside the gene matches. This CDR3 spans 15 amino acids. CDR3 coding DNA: TGTGCCAGCAGCGTAGGAGGGACAGGGTCGTACGAGCAGTACTTC. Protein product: CASSVGGTGSYEQYF. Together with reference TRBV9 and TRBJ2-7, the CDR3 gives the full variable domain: DSGVTQTPKHLITATGQRVTLRCSPRSGDLSVYWYQQSLDQGLQFLIQYYNGEERAKGNILERFSAQQFPDLHSELNLSSLELGDSALYFCASSVGGTGSYEQYFGPGTRLTVT.

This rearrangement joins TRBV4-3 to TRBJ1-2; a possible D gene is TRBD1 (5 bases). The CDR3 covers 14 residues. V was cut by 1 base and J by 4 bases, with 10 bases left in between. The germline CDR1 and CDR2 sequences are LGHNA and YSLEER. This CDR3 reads CASSQGGAAYGYTF. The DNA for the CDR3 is TGCGCCAGCAGCCAAGGCGGGGCTGCCTATGGCTACACCTTC.

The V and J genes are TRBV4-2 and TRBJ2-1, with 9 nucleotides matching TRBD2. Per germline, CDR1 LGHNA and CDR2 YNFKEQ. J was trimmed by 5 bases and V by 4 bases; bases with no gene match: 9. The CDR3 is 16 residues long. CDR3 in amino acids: CASSRIIAGVNNEQFF. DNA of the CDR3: TGTGCCAGCAGCCGGATTATAGCGGGGGTGAACAATGAGCAGTTCTTC.

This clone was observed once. For the CDR3, the DNA is TGTGCCAGCAGCCCCGCCGGTTCAGGCCGCACAGATACGCAGTATTTT. Its protein is CASSPAGSGRTDTQYF. This chain joins TRBV9 and TRBJ2-3; D not certain. The germline CDR1 and CDR2 sequences are SGDLS and YYNGEE. Trimming left V 4 bases short and J 1 base short, with 16 bases between. The CDR3 consists of 16 residues.

CDR3 loop: CASSLGTGGSNQPQHF. In nucleotides, the CDR3 is TGTGCCAGCAGCTTGGGGACAGGGGGCAGCAATCAGCCCCAGCATTTT. The rearrangement joins TRBV7-9 to TRBJ1-5; 12 bases map to TRBD1. Germline trimming cut 3 bases from V and 1 base from J; bases unmatched to any gene: 1. CDR1 and CDR2 from the germline V gene are SEHNR and FQNEAQ (reference sequence). The CDR3 totals 16 residues.

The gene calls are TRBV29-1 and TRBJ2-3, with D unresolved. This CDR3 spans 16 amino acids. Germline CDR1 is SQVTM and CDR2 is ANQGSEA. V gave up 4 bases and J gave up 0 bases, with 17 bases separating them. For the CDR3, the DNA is TGCAGCGTTGGTGATCGTCTGACAACTAGCACAGATACGCAGTATTTT. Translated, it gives CSVGDRLTTSTDTQYF.

CDR3 in DNA: TGTGCCAGCAGCCCAAACCGAGAAGGCATTCAGTACTTC. It is translated as CASSPNREGIQYF. The chain has TRBV7-2 and TRBJ2-4, with unresolved D. V was clipped by 5 bases and J by 9 bases, with 14 bases between them. The V gene's germline CDR1 is SGHTA and CDR2 FQGNSA. This CDR3 is 13 amino acids long.

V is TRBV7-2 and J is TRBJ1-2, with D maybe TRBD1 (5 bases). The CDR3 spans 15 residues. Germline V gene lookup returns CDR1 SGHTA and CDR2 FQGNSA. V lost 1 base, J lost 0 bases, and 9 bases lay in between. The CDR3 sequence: CASSLGRVANYGYTF. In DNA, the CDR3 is TGTGCCAGCAGCTTAGGCAGGGTCGCTAACTATGGCTACACCTTC. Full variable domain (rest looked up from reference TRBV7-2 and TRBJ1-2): GAGVSQSPSNKVTEKGKDVELRCDPISGHTALYWYRQSLGQGLEFLIYFQGNSAPDKSGLPSDRFSAERTGGSVSTLTIQRTQQEDSAVYLCASSLGRVANYGYTFGSGTRLTVV.

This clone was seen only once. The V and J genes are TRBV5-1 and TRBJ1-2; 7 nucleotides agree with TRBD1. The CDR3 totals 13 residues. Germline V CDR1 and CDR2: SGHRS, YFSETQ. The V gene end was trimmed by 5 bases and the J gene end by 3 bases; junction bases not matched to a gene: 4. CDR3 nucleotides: TGCGCCAGCAGAGGGGACAGCTACTATGGCTACACCTTC. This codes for CASRGDSYYGYTF.